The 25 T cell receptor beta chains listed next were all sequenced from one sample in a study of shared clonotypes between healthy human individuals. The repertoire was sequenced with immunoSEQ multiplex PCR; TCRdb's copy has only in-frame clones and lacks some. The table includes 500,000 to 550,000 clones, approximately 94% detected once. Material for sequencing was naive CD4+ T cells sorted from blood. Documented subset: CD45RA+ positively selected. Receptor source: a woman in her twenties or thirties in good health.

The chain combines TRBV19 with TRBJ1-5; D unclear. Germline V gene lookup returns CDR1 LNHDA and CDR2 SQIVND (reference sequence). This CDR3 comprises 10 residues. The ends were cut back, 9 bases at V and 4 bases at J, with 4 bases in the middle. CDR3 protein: CASQNQPQHF. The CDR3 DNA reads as TGTGCCAGCCAAAATCAGCCCCAGCATTTT.

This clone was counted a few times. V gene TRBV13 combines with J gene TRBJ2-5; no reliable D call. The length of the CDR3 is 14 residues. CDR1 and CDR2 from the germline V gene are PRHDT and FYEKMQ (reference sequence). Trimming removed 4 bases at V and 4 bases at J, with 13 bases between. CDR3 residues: CASSSIKTGETQYF. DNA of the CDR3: TGTGCCAGCAGCTCAATAAAAACGGGAGAGACCCAGTACTTC.

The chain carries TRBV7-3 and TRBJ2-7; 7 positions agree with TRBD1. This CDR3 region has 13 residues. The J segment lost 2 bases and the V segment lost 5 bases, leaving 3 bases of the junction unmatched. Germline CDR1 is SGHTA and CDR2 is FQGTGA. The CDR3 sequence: CASSPGQPYEQYF. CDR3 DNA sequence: TGTGCCAGCAGCCCGGGACAGCCCTACGAGCAGTACTTC.

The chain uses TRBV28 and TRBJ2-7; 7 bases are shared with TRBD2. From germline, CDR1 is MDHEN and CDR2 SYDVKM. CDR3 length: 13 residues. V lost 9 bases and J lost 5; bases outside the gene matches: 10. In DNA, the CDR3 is TGTGCCAGTCGGGAAAGCGGGAACCACGAGCAGTACTTC. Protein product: CASRESGNHEQYF.

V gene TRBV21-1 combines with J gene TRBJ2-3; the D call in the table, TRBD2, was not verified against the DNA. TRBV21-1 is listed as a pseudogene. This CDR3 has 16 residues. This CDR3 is CASSPAMAGVTDTQYF. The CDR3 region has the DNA TGTGCCAGCAGCCCCGCGATGGCGGGAGTAACAGATACGCAGTATTTT.

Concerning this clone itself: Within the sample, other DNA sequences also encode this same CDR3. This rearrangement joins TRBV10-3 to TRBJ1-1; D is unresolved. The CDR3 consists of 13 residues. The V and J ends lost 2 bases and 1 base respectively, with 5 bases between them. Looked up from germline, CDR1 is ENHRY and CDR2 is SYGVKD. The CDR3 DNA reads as TGTGCCATCAGTGAGACAGAGAACACTGAAGCTTTCTTT. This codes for CAISETENTEAFF.

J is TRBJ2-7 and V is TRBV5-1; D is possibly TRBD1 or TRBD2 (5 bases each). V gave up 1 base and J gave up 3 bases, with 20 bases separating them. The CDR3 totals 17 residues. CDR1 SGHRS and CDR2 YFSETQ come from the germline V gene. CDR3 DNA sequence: TGCGCCAGCAGCTTGCCAGGGACCACGAAAATAAACTACGAGCAGTACTTC. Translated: CASSLPGTTKINYEQYF. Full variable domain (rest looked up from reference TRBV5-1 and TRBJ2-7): KAGVTQTPRYLIKTRGQQVTLSCSPISGHRSVSWYQQTPGQGLQFLFEYFSETQRNKGNFPGRFSGRQFSNSRSEMNVSTLELGDSALYLCASSLPGTTKINYEQYFGPGTRLTVT.

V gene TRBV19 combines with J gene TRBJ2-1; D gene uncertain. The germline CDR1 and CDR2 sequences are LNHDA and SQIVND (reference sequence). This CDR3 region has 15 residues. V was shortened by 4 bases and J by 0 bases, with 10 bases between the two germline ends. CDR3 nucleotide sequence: TGTGCCAGTAGTACGGCCTGGAGCTCCTACAATGAGCAGTTCTTC. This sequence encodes CASSTAWSSYNEQFF.

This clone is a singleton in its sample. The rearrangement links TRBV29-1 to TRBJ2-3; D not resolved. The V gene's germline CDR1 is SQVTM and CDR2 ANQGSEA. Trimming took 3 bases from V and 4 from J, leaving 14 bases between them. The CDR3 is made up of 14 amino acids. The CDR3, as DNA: TGCAGCGTTGAGGGCGTGGGGTTAGCAGATACGCAGTATTTT. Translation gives CSVEGVGLADTQYF.

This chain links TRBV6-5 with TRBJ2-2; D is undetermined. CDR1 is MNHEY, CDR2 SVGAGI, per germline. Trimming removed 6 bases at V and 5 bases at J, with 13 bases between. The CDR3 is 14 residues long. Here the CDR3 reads CASSPRRATGELFF. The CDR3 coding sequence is TGTGCCAGCAGCCCCAGAAGGGCAACCGGGGAGCTGTTTTTT.

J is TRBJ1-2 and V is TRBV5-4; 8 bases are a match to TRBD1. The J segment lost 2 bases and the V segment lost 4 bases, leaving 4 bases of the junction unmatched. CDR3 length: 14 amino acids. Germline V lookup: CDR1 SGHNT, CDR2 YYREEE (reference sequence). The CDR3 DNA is TGTGCCAGCAGCCCGGGACAGGAGAACTATGGCTACACCTTC. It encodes CASSPGQENYGYTF.

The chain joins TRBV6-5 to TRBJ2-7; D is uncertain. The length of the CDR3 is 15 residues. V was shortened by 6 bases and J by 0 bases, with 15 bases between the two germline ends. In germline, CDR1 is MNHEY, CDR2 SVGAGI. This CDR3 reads CASSQGKLLSYEQYF. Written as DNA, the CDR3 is TGTGCCAGCAGCCAAGGAAAACTACTCTCCTACGAGCAGTACTTC.

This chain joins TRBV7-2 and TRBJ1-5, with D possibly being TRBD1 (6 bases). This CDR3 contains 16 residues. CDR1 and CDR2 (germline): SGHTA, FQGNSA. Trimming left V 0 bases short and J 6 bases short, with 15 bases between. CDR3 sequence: CASSLATGRGGQPQHF. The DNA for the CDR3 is TGTGCCAGCAGCTTAGCGACGGGCAGAGGGGGTCAGCCCCAGCATTTT.

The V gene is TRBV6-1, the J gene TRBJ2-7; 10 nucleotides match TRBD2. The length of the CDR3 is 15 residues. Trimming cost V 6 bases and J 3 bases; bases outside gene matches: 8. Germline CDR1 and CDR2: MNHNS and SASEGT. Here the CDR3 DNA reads TGTGCCAGCAGGTCGATGCTAGCGGGAGACTACGAGCAGTACTTC. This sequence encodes CASRSMLAGDYEQYF.

For the CDR3, the DNA is TGTGCCAGCCGGGACAGAGTCTACGAGCAGTACTTC. Residues: CASRDRVYEQYF. The chain links TRBV2 to TRBJ2-7; TRBD1 matches 7 bases. The CDR3 is made up of 12 amino acids. V shed 8 bases, J shed 3 bases, and the junction held 4 bases outside the gene matches. Germline V gene data show CDR1 as SNHLY and CDR2 as FYNNEI. Full variable domain (remainder filled in from reference TRBV2 and TRBJ2-7): EPEVTQTPSHQVTQMGQEVILRCVPISNHLYFYWYRQILGQKVEFLVSFYNNEISEKSEIFDDQFSVERPDGSNFTLKIRSTKLEDSAMYFCASRDRVYEQYFGPGTRLTVT.

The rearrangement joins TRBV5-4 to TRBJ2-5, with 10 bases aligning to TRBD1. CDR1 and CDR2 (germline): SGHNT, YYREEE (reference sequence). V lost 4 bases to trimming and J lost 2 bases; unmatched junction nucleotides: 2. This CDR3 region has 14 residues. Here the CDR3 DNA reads TGTGCCAGCAGCATGGGACAGGGGCAAGAGACCCAGTACTTC. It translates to CASSMGQGQETQYF.

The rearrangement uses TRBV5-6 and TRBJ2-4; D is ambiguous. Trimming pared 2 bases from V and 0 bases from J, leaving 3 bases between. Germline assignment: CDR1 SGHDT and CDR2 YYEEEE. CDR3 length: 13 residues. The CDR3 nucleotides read TGTGCCAGCAGCTTCGCAGCCAAAAACATTCAGTACTTC. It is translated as CASSFAAKNIQYF.

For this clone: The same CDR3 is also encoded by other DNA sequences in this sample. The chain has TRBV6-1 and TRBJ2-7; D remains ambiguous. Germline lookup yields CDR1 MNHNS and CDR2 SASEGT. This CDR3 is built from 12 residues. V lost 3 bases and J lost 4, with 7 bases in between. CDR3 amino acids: CASSESSYEQYF. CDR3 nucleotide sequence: TGTGCCAGCAGTGAGTCGAGTTACGAGCAGTACTTC.

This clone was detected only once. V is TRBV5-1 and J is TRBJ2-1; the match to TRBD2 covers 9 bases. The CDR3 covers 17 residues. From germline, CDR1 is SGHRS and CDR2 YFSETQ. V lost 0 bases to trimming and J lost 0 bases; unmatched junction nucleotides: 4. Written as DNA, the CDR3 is TGCGCCAGCAGCTTGGTACGCGGGAGGGCCTCCTACAATGAGCAGTTCTTC. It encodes CASSLVRGRASYNEQFF.

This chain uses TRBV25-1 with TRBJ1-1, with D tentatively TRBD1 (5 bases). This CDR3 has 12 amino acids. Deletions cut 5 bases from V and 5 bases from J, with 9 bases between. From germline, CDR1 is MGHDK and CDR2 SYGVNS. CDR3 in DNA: TGTGCCAGCAGTAAGGGGTGGACTGAAGCTTTCTTT. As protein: CASSKGWTEAFF.

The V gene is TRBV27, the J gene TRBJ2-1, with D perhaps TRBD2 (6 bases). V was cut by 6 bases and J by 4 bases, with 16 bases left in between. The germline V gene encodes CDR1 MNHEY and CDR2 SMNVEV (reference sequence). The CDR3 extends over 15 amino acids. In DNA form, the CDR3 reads TGTGCCAGCAGGCCGCCCTCCGGGAGATACAATGAGCAGTTCTTC. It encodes CASRPPSGRYNEQFF.

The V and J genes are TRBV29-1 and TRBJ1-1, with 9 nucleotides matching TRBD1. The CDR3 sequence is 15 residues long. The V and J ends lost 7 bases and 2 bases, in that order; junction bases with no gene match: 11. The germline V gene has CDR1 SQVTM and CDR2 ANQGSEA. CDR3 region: CSAYRGLAPNTEAFF. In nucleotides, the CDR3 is TGCAGCGCCTACAGGGGGCTGGCCCCCAACACTGAAGCTTTCTTT.

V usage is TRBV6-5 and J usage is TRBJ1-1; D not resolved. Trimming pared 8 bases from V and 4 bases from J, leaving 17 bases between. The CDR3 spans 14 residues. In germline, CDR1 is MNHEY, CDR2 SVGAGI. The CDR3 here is CASLEGQTGTEAFF. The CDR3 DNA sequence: TGTGCCAGCCTTGAAGGGCAGACGGGCACTGAAGCTTTCTTT.

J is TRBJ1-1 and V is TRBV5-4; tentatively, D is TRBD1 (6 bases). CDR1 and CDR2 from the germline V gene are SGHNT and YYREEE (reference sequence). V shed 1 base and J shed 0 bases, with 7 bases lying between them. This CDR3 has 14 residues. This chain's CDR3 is CASSLTGMNTEAFF. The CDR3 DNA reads TGTGCCAGCAGCTTGACAGGGATGAACACTGAAGCTTTCTTT.

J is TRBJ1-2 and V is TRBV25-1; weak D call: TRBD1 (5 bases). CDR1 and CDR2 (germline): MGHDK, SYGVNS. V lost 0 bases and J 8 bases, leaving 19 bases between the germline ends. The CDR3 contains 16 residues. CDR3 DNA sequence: TGTGCCAGCAGTGAATATAAGATATATGGGGGAATCGGCTACACCTTC. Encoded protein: CASSEYKIYGGIGYTF.